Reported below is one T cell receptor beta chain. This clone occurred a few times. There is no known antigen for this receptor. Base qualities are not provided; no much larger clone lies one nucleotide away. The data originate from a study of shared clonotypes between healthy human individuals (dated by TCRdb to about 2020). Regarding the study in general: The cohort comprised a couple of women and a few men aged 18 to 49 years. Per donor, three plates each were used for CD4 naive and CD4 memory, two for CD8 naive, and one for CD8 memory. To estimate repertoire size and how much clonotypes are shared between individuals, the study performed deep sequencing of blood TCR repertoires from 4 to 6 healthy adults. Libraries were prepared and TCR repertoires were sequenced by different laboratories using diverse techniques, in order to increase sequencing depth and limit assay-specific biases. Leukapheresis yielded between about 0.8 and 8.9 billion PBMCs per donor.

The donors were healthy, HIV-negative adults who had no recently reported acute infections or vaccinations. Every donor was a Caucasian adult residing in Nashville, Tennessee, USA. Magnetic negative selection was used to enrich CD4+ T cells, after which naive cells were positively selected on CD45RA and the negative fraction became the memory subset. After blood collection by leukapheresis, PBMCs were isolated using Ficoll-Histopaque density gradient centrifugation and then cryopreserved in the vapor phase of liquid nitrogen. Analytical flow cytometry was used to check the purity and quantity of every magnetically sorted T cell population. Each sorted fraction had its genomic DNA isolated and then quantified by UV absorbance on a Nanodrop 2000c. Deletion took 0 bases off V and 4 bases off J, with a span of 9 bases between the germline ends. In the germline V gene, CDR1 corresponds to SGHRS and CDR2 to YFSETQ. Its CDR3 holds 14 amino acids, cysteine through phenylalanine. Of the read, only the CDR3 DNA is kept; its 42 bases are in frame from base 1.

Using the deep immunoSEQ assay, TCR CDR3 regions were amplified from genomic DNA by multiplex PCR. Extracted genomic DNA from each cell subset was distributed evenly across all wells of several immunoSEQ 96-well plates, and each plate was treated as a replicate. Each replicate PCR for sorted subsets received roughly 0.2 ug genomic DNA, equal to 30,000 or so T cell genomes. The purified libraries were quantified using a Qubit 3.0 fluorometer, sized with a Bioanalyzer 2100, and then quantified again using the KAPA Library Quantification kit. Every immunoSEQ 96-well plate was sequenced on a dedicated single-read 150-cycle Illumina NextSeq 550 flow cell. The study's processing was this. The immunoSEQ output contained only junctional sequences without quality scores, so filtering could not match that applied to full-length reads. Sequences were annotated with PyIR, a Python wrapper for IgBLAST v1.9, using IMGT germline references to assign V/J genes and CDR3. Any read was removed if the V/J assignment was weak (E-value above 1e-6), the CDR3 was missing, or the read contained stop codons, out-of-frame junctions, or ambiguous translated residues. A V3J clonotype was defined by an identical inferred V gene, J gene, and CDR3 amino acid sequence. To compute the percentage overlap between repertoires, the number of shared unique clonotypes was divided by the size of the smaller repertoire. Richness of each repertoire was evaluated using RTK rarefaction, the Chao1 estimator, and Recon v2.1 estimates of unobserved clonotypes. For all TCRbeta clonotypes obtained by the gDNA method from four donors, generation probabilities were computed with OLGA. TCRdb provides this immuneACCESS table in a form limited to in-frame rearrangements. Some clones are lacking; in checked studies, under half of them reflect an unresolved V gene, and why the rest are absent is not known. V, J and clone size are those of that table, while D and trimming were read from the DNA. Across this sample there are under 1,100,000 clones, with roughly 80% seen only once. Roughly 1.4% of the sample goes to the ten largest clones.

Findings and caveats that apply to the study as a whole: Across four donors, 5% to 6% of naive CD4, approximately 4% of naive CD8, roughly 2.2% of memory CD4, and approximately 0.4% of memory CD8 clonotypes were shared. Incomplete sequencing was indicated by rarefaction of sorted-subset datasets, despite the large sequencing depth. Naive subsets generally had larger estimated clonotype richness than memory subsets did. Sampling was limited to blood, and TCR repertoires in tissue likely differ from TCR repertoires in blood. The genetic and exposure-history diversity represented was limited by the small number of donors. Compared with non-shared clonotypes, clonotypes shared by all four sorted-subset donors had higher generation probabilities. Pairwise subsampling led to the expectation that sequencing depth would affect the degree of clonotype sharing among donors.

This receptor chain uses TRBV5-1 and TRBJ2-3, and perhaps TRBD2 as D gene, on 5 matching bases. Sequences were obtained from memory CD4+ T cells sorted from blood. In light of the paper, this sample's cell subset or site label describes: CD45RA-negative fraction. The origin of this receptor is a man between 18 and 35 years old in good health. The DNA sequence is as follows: TGCGCCAGCAGCTTGGATAGCGCTTCAGATACGCAGTATTTT. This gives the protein CASSLDSASDTQYF.